These 22 T cell receptor beta chains were all obtained from the same sample, sequenced in a study of T cells after yellow fever vaccination. TCRdb re-analysed the 5' RACE reads in MiXCR, keeping a single row per CDR3 protein. Of about 240,000 distinct CDR3 sequences listed, 3.6% are singletons. Source: PBMCs, taken 15 days after the yellow fever booster vaccination. Receptor source: a man in his late teens or twenties who received the YFV17D yellow fever vaccine.

The sample holds a few counts of this clonotype. This chain joins TRBV29-1 and TRBJ2-6; D gene ambiguous. The CDR3 contains 12 residues. Trimming shortened V by 6 bases and J by 4 bases, and 7 bases separated the two germline ends. Germline CDR1 is SQVTM and CDR2 is ANQGSEA. The CDR3 is CSVGWGANVLTF. CDR3 bases: TGCAGCGTGGGGTGGGGGGCCAACGTCCTGACTTTC.

This clonotype was counted at least ten times. This rearrangement joins TRBV7-9 to TRBJ2-5; D is ambiguous. V was shortened by 5 bases and J by 3 bases, with 10 bases between the two germline ends. This CDR3 spans 13 amino acids. CDR1 is SEHNR, CDR2 FQNEAQ, per germline (reference sequence). CDR3 loop: CASSPRLEETQYF. The CDR3 DNA follows: TGTGCCAGCAGCCCGCGATTGGAAGAGACCCAGTACTTC.

This clonotype was seen many times. The gene calls are TRBV4-2 and TRBJ1-2, with 9 nucleotides matching TRBD1. Trimming removed 0 bases from V and 4 bases from J; junction bases left unmatched: 6. The CDR3 runs to 16 residues. CDR1 LGHNA and CDR2 YNFKEQ come from the germline V gene. The CDR3 bases are TGTGCCAGCAGCCAAGACCCGACAGGGGGGATCTATGGCTACACCTTC. Translation gives CASSQDPTGGIYGYTF.

This clonotype has at least ten counts. The rearrangement links TRBV5-6 to TRBJ2-1; 11 bases line up with TRBD2. This CDR3 contains 16 residues. With 4 bases clipped from V and 7 bases from J, the junction kept 10 bases outside the gene matches. Germline lookup yields CDR1 SGHDT and CDR2 YYEEEE. The CDR3, as DNA: TGTGCCAGCAGCCCGGACCGGACTAGCGGGTATAATGAGCAGTTCTTC. This codes for CASSPDRTSGYNEQFF.

Many counts were recorded for this clonotype. The J gene is TRBJ1-5, the V gene TRBV2; maybe TRBD1 (5 bases). Trimming took off 6 bases at V and 4 bases at J, with 13 bases between the two ends. This CDR3 region has 14 residues. Germline-derived CDR1 and CDR2 are SNHLY and FYNNEI. The CDR3 region has the DNA TGTGCCAGCAGGGGGGTCGGGGGTAATCAGCCCCAGCATTTT. Its protein is CASRGVGGNQPQHF. The entire variable domain, with the rest obtained from reference TRBV2 and TRBJ1-5, is as follows: EPEVTQTPSHQVTQMGQEVILRCVPISNHLYFYWYRQILGQKVEFLVSFYNNEISEKSEIFDDQFSVERPDGSNFTLKIRSTKLEDSAMYFCASRGVGGNQPQHFGDGTRLSIL.

On this clonotype itself: This may be a read error, as it is one base from a much larger clone. The V and J genes are TRBV9 and TRBJ1-2, with D maybe TRBD1 (5 bases). This CDR3 is built from 15 residues. Germline-derived CDR1 and CDR2 are SGDLS and YYNGEE. CDR3 sequence: CASSVYEGNNYGSTF. CDR3 in DNA: TGTGCCAGCAGCGTATACGAGGGGAACAACTATGGCTCCACCTTC.

This clonotype was seen at least ten times. V usage is TRBV12-3 or TRBV12-4 and J usage is TRBJ1-3; D not resolved. V was trimmed by 2 bases and J by 0 bases, leaving 5 bases between them. The CDR3 extends over 14 amino acids. The CDR3 DNA reads as TGTGCCAGCAGTTTATGGAGCTCTGGAAACACCATATATTTT. Translated, it gives CASSLWSSGNTIYF.

This clonotype was detected ten times or more. The chain uses TRBV9 and TRBJ1-2, with D hard to call. Germline CDR1 is SGDLS and CDR2 is YYNGEE. V lost 0 bases, J lost 3 bases, and 15 bases lay in between. This CDR3 has 16 amino acids. For the CDR3, the DNA is TGTGCCAGCAGCGTAGACGCACGCGGCATCGACTATGGCTACACCTTC. The encoded protein is CASSVDARGIDYGYTF.

This clonotype was picked up many times. The chain carries TRBV5-1 and TRBJ1-6; D perhaps matches TRBD1 (5 bases). The germline V gene has CDR1 SGHRS and CDR2 YFSETQ. V gave up 3 bases and J gave up 0 bases, with 19 bases separating them. CDR3 length: 19 amino acids. CDR3 in amino acids: CASSSAGTLTSSYNSPLHF. DNA of the CDR3: TGCGCCAGCAGCTCCGCCGGGACCTTAACCAGCTCCTATAATTCACCCCTCCACTTT.

This clonotype was observed at least ten times. The chain has TRBV5-6 and TRBJ2-3; D ambiguous. The germline V gene encodes CDR1 SGHDT and CDR2 YYEEEE. CDR3 length equals 15 residues. V lost 4 bases to trimming and J lost 0 bases, with 12 bases between them. CDR3 region: CASSPDVLSTDTQYF. CDR3 nucleotide sequence: TGTGCCAGCAGCCCGGACGTCCTTAGCACAGATACGCAGTATTTT.

This clonotype showed up many times. The CDR3 is CASRPTGLGTDTQYF. The DNA of the CDR3 is TGTGCCAGCAGGCCGACGGGTTTAGGCACAGATACGCAGTATTTT. The chain employs TRBV12-3 or TRBV12-4 and TRBJ2-3; no clear D gene. The CDR3 contains 15 residues. Trimming removed 6 bases at V and 1 base at J, with 14 bases between.

This clonotype was recorded many times. J is TRBJ1-2 and V is TRBV7-3; D is possibly TRBD1 (6 bases). The germline gives CDR1 SGHTA, CDR2 FQGTGA. V shed 5 bases and J shed 4 bases, with 17 bases lying between them. The CDR3 extends over 15 amino acids. CDR3 in DNA: TGTGCCAGCAGCCCCCGGGCAGGGGCGCCCTATGGCTACACCTTC. Its protein is CASSPRAGAPYGYTF.

This clonotype was seen ten or more times. This rearrangement joins TRBV10-3 to TRBJ2-5, with 9 positions matching TRBD2. The germline CDR1 and CDR2 sequences are ENHRY and SYGVKD. V lost 6 bases to trimming and J lost 0 bases; unmatched junction nucleotides: 2. The CDR3 sequence is 14 residues long. The CDR3 sequence is CAIRSSGDQETQYF. CDR3 sequence (DNA): TGTGCCATCAGGTCTAGCGGGGACCAAGAGACCCAGTACTTC.

There are many counts of this clonotype. The V and J genes are TRBV7-9 and TRBJ2-5; tentative D call: TRBD2 (5 bases). V lost 8 bases and J lost 5, with 12 bases in between. This CDR3 has 12 residues. From germline, CDR1 is SEHNR and CDR2 FQNEAQ (reference sequence). CDR3 DNA sequence: TGTGCCAGCGAGACAACGGGGGAGACCCAGTACTTC. This sequence encodes CASETTGETQYF.

This clonotype has ten or more counts. This chain connects TRBV7-8 to TRBJ2-1; 7 bases are shared with TRBD1. V lost 1 base, J lost 4 bases, and 4 bases stayed unmatched. The CDR3 runs to 15 residues. The germline V gene has CDR1 SGHVS and CDR2 FQNEAQ. The CDR3 reads CASSLVGGMYNEQFF. The CDR3 DNA follows: TGTGCCAGCAGCTTAGTAGGGGGCATGTACAATGAGCAGTTCTTC. Complete variable domain (other parts from reference TRBV7-8 and TRBJ2-1): GAGVSQSPRYKVAKRGQDVALRCDPISGHVSLFWYQQALGQGPEFLTYFQNEAQLDKSGLPSDRFFAERPEGSVSTLKIQRTQQEDSAVYLCASSLVGGMYNEQFFGPGTRLTVL.

This clonotype has at least ten counts. The CDR3 DNA sequence: TGTGCCAGCCAGGCCGACAGGGTGAACACTGAAGCTTTCTTT. Its protein product is CASQADRVNTEAFF. This sequence joins TRBV18 and TRBJ1-1; 7 nucleotides line up with TRBD1. The CDR3 extends over 14 amino acids. Per germline, CDR1 KGHSH and CDR2 LQKENI. V shed 8 bases, J shed 0 bases, and the junction held 6 bases outside the gene matches.

This clonotype was detected ten times or more. The chain couples TRBV12-3 or TRBV12-4 to TRBJ1-2, with 10 bases identical to TRBD1. The CDR3 runs to 13 residues. The V segment lost 4 bases and the J segment 6 bases; nucleotides outside the gene matches: 2. CDR3 protein: CASSSTGGNGYTF. The CDR3 DNA sequence: TGTGCCAGCAGTTCGACAGGGGGCAATGGCTACACCTTC.

This clonotype appeared many times. The chain links TRBV6-5 to TRBJ2-6; D not certain. The CDR3 is 15 residues long. Germline V gene data show CDR1 as MNHEY and CDR2 as SVGAGI. The ends were cut back, 2 bases at V and 0 bases at J, with 5 bases in the middle. CDR3 sequence: CASSYSASGANVLTF. CDR3 sequence (DNA): TGTGCCAGCAGTTACAGCGCCTCTGGGGCCAACGTCCTGACTTTC.

This clonotype has a count of ten or more. The rearrangement joins TRBV5-1 to TRBJ2-2; D possibly uses TRBD1 or TRBD2 (5 bases each). Per germline, CDR1 SGHRS and CDR2 YFSETQ. V was trimmed by 4 bases and J by 7 bases, leaving 17 bases between them. This CDR3 contains 15 residues. CDR3 nucleotide sequence: TGCGCCAGCAGCAAAACGGGACCTCCAGACGGGGAGCTGTTTTTT. Translation: CASSKTGPPDGELFF.

In this sample, this clonotype turned up many times. The genes are TRBV10-3 and TRBJ2-4; 9 positions match TRBD1. The CDR3 is made up of 19 amino acids. Germline CDR1 is ENHRY and CDR2 is SYGVKD. The V and J ends lost 2 bases and 1 base, in that order; junction bases with no gene match: 12. CDR3 sequence: CAISELGGNRGLAKNIQYF. The CDR3 DNA sequence: TGTGCCATCAGTGAGCTCGGAGGAAACAGGGGGCTTGCCAAAAACATTCAGTACTTC.

This clonotype was found many times. The chain has TRBV5-6 and TRBJ2-1; TRBD1 might be the D (5 bases). The V end lost 3 bases, the J end lost 8 bases, and 9 bases lay between the germline ends. Germline CDR1 is SGHDT and CDR2 is YYEEEE. This CDR3 has 12 residues. This CDR3 is CASSWGPDEQFF. Written as DNA, the CDR3 is TGTGCCAGCAGCTGGGGCCCTGATGAGCAGTTCTTC.

This clonotype has a count of ten or more. This chain connects TRBV20-1 to TRBJ2-1; D perhaps matches TRBD1 (6 bases). Trimming pared 5 bases from V and 1 base from J, leaving 18 bases between. From germline, CDR1 is DFQATT and CDR2 SNEGSKA (reference sequence). The CDR3 is 16 residues long. As DNA, the CDR3 is TGCAGTGCTGGGGGCCGGCTAGCTCTTTCCTACAATGAGCAGTTCTTC. Translated, it gives CSAGGRLALSYNEQFF.